This T cell receptor beta chain was captured by sequencing in a study of OX40 agonist ivuxolimab in advanced cancers. Germline V gene data show CDR1 as SGHRS and CDR2 as YFSETQ. The CDR3 is 13 residues long. V was clipped by 4 bases and J by 4 bases, with 11 bases between them. In the case of this clone: Its antigen is still unknown.

The data were produced by immunoSEQ multiplex PCR, yet TCRdb's version contains in-frame clones alone and is incomplete. The sample comprises some 60,000 clones, approximately 80% of which are singletons, and roughly 1.9% rests with the top ten. General study points: The CD4+ and CD8+ T cells in the blood had expanded clonally by week 6 at 0.1 to 3.0 mg/kg.

The receptor was derived from an adult with an advanced solid tumor such as melanoma, head and neck, liver or kidney cancer. J is TRBJ2-5 and V is TRBV5-1, with D perhaps matching TRBD1 (5 bases). The specimen was CD4+ or CD8+ T cells sorted from blood, collected in a trial of the OX40 agonist ivuxolimab. The CDR3 sequence is CASSIERGETQYF. In DNA form, the CDR3 reads TGCGCCAGCAGCATTGAAAGGGGAGAGACCCAGTACTTC.